Listed below are T cell receptor beta chains from one sample, sequenced in a study of blood T cell repertoires in COVID-19. TCRdb keeps only in-frame clones here, not all; method: immunoSEQ multiplex PCR. The data contain some 300,000 clones, around 90% of them singletons. What was sequenced was PBMCs or T cells enriched from blood (not recorded which). The receptor set was obtained from a woman aged 25 to 39 who had recovered from COVID-19. CDR3s include the opening cysteine and the closing phenylalanine or tryptophan. D genes are given only for firm matches. Size is omitted from some rows. Given values are once, few, many or a class for expanded clones.

size	J	D	V	CDR3	DNA
.	TRBJ2-3	.	TRBV10-3	CAIRRQISTDTQYF	TGTGCCATCAGGAGACAGATTAGCACAGATACGCAGTATTTT
.	TRBJ2-7	TRBD2	TRBV10-3	CAISDGRSYEQYF	TGTGCCATCAGTGACGGGAGGTCCTACGAGCAGTACTTC
.	TRBJ1-1	.	TRBV7-8	CASSIRDGRNTEAFF	TGTGCCAGCAGCATACGGGACGGGAGGAACACTGAAGCTTTCTTT
.	TRBJ2-5	.	TRBV5-4	CASSLLLFQETQYF	TGTGCCAGCAGCCTGCTACTATTTCAAGAGACCCAGTACTTC
.	TRBJ1-1	.	TRBV30	CAWSVLSGNTEAFF	TGTGCCTGGAGTGTATTAAGCGGGAACACTGAAGCTTTCTTT
.	TRBJ1-1	TRBD1	TRBV11-2	CASTEGAKNTEAFF	TGTGCCAGCACCGAGGGGGCAAAGAACACTGAAGCTTTCTTT
.	TRBJ2-1	.	TRBV10-3	CAISVQAGANYNEQFF	TGTGCCATCAGTGTCCAGGCGGGGGCTAACTACAATGAGCAGTTCTTC
.	TRBJ2-3	.	TRBV11-2	CASSLDGSSTDTQYF	TGTGCCAGCAGCTTAGACGGTTCTAGCACAGATACGCAGTATTTT
.	TRBJ1-5	.	TRBV7-9	CASSLVGENQPQHF	TGTGCCAGCAGCTTAGTCGGAGAAAATCAGCCCCAGCATTTT
.	TRBJ2-7	TRBD1	TRBV15	CATSTVQGMSYEQYF	TGTGCCACCAGCACCGTACAGGGGATGTCCTACGAGCAGTACTTC
.	TRBJ2-3	TRBD2	TRBV13	CATSLGRAEDTQYF	TGTGCCACCTCACTCGGGAGGGCCGAAGATACGCAGTATTTT
.	TRBJ1-1	.	TRBV9	CASSRFLANTEAFF	TGTGCCAGCAGTCGATTCCTAGCGAACACTGAAGCTTTCTTT
.	TRBJ2-7	.	TRBV15	CATGGQTHHEQYF	TGTGCCACCGGAGGACAGACTCACCACGAGCAGTACTTC
.	TRBJ2-1	.	TRBV19	CATRRGGSLGNEQFF	TGTGCCACAAGGAGGGGAGGTTCCCTTGGGAATGAGCAGTTCTTC
.	TRBJ1-2	TRBD1	TRBV7-8	CASSQDRVSLRGDYTF	TGTGCCAGCAGCCAGGACAGGGTCTCCCTCAGAGGAGACTACACCTTC
.	TRBJ2-1	.	TRBV15	CATSRDKSGPYNEQFF	TGTGCCACCAGCAGAGATAAAAGCGGTCCTTACAATGAGCAGTTCTTC
.	TRBJ2-7	.	TRBV6-6	CASGGNSYEQYF	TGTGCCAGCGGCGGTAACTCCTACGAGCAGTACTTC
.	TRBJ1-1	.	TRBV10-3	CAISESGRQAFF	TGTGCCATCAGTGAGTCGGGCAGACAAGCTTTCTTT
.	TRBJ2-7	TRBD1	TRBV7-8	CASSLVFQGASMRYEQYF	TGTGCCAGCAGCTTAGTCTTCCAGGGGGCGTCTATGAGGTACGAGCAGTACTTC
.	TRBJ1-1	.	TRBV11-2	CASSSGGLSAHRAFF	TGTGCCAGCAGCTCTGGGGGCCTTTCAGCTCACAGGGCTTTCTTT
.	TRBJ1-1	.	TRBV21-1	CASLDRNTEAFF	TGTGCCAGTTTAGACAGAAACACTGAAGCTTTCTTT
.	TRBJ2-3	TRBD2	TRBV2	CASPPGTSVDTQYF	TGTGCCAGCCCCCCCGGGACTAGCGTAGATACGCAGTATTTT
.	TRBJ1-4	.	TRBV7-9	CASSSVQGRGEKLFF	TGTGCCAGCAGCTCCGTACAGGGAAGGGGTGAAAAACTGTTTTTT
.	TRBJ2-5	.	TRBV28	CASISLRDQPRETQYF	TGTGCCAGCATTTCTCTGCGGGATCAACCACGTGAGACCCAGTACTTC
.	TRBJ1-1	.	TRBV5-4	CASSLAGGGPRSTEAFF	TGTGCCAGCAGCTTGGCGGGAGGGGGGCCGCGGAGCACTGAAGCTTTCTTT
few	TRBJ1-2	TRBD1	TRBV6-5	CASGGTADVYGYTF	TGTGCCAGCGGCGGGACAGCTGACGTTTATGGCTACACCTTC
.	TRBJ1-4	TRBD1	TRBV6-5	CASSWTGTVNEKLFF	TGTGCCAGCAGTTGGACCGGGACAGTCAATGAAAAACTGTTTTTT
.	TRBJ2-2	.	TRBV7-3	CASSLQAPGELFF	TGTGCCAGCAGCTTACAAGCCCCCGGGGAGCTGTTTTTT
.	TRBJ1-2	.	TRBV19	CASTKETGPPWVDGYTF	TGTGCCAGTACTAAAGAAACAGGACCTCCTTGGGTTGATGGCTACACCTTC
.	TRBJ2-5	TRBD2	TRBV13	CASSSSMTSIWETQYF	TGTGCCAGCAGCTCTAGCATGACTAGCATCTGGGAGACCCAGTACTTC
.	TRBJ1-1	.	TRBV14	CASSQAQRGVNNLAFF	TGTGCCAGCAGCCAAGCCCAACGGGGGGTAAATAACTTAGCTTTCTTT
.	TRBJ2-1	.	TRBV30	CAWSVGGGRGEQFF	TGTGCCTGGAGTGTTGGAGGGGGCAGGGGTGAGCAGTTCTTC
.	TRBJ2-5	.	TRBV27	CASSLSPWGQGEETQYF	TGTGCCAGCAGCCTAAGCCCTTGGGGGCAGGGTGAAGAGACCCAGTACTTC